Each of the 3 T cell receptor beta chains below was sequenced from the same sample in a study of blood T cell repertoires in COVID-19. This table comes from immunoSEQ multiplex PCR, and its TCRdb copy is limited to in-frame clones, with some not included. The repertoire holds about 90,000 clones, with 70% to 90% as singletons. Sequencing input: peripheral blood. Source of these receptors: a man aged 55 to 70 with acute or convalescent COVID-19.

The table lists this clone with a count of one. The V and J genes are TRBV29-1 and TRBJ2-7; D might be TRBD1 (6 bases). Germline CDR1 reads SQVTM; CDR2 reads ANQGSEA. Trimming took off 5 bases at V and 5 bases at J, with 13 bases between the two ends. There are 12 residues in the CDR3. The CDR3 reads CSVIQGSHEQYF. As DNA, the CDR3 is TGCAGCGTTATACAGGGTAGCCACGAGCAGTACTTC.

The chain employs TRBV2 and TRBJ2-1, with TRBD1 matching 8 bases. Per the germline V gene, CDR1 is SNHLY and CDR2 is FYNNEI. The CDR3 loop spans 14 amino acids. V lost 7 bases to trimming and J lost 6 bases; unmatched junction nucleotides: 8. Here the CDR3 DNA reads TGTGCCAGCACTTGGAACAGGGGGGCCAATGAGCAGTTCTTC. Its protein product is CASTWNRGANEQFF.

The chain employs TRBV3-1 (or the pseudogene TRBV3-2) and TRBJ1-1, with 7 bases that match TRBD1. J was trimmed by 1 base and V by 2 bases; bases with no gene match: 10. Germline V lookup: CDR1 LGHDT, CDR2 YNNKEL (reference sequence). The CDR3 spans 17 residues. CDR3 loop: CASSQSPRTGTNTEAFF. The DNA for the CDR3 is TGTGCCAGCAGCCAAAGCCCCCGGACAGGCACGAACACTGAAGCTTTCTTT.